Each of the 27 T cell receptor beta chains below was sequenced from the same sample in a study of patients and donors after allogeneic stem cell transplantation (dated by TCRdb to the early 2020s). Libraries came from RT-PCR. The sequencer listed for this sample is NextSeq 550. TCRdb reprocessing: public reads trimmed at Q25 with fastp, clones called with MiXCR, in-frame beta chains kept. Every distinct CDR3 protein forms one entry, paired with its most common genes and DNA. In this sample the table shows approximately 200,000 distinct CDR3 sequences, 13% to 15% of which occur a single time. In total, the top ten clones hold approximately 10% of the sample. The sample taken for sequencing was blood, either unsorted or a sorted T cell fraction (not recorded which). These receptor sequences come from a human donor who was either an allogeneic HSCT recipient or a stem cell or donor lymphocyte infusion donor (not recorded which). It is not recorded whose cells these are; they may come from a transplant donor.

This clonotype was seen a handful of times. In DNA form, the CDR3 reads TGTGCCAGCATCCCCGTAACCGCATACACCGGGGAGCTGTTTTTT. Protein sequence: CASIPVTAYTGELFF. The chain carries TRBV6-2 or TRBV6-3 and TRBJ2-2, with D unresolved. CDR3 length: 15 amino acids. Per the germline V gene, CDR1 is MNHEY and CDR2 is SVGEGT. The V and J ends lost 7 bases and 3 bases respectively, with 15 bases between them.

The chain uses TRBV28 and TRBJ1-5; D unresolved. Germline V lookup: CDR1 MDHEN, CDR2 SYDVKM. The CDR3 totals 12 residues. Trimming left V 4 bases short and J 6 bases short, with 7 bases between. For the CDR3, the DNA is TGTGCCAGCAGTTATGGGAGTCAGCCCCAGCATTTT. The encoded protein is CASSYGSQPQHF. Full variable domain (rest looked up from reference TRBV28 and TRBJ1-5): DVKVTQSSRYLVKRTGEKVFLECVQDMDHENMFWYRQDPGLGLRLIYFSYDVKMKEKGDIPEGYSVSREKKERFSLILESASTNQTSMYLCASSYGSQPQHFGDGTRLSIL.

The CDR3 is CASSLDPVGTQYF. Here the CDR3 DNA reads TGTGCCAGCAGCTTAGACCCCGTTGGGACCCAGTACTTC. The chain uses TRBV7-6 and TRBJ2-5; D is undetermined. CDR3 length equals 13 residues. The V and J ends lost 1 base and 7 bases respectively, with 10 bases between them. Germline lookup yields CDR1 SGHVS and CDR2 FNYEAQ. Full variable domain (rest looked up from reference TRBV7-6 and TRBJ2-5): GAGVSQSPRYKVTKRGQDVALRCDPISGHVSLYWYRQALGQGPEFLTYFNYEAQQDKSGLPNDRFSAERPEGSISTLTIQRTEQRDSAMYRCASSLDPVGTQYFGPGTRLLVL.

This clonotype was counted ten times or more. The DNA of the CDR3 is TGCAGTGCTAGAGGCAGGCTGTCCAATGAGCAGTTCTTC. This sequence encodes CSARGRLSNEQFF. The rearrangement joins TRBV20-1 to TRBJ2-1; no definite D call. This CDR3 is built from 13 residues. With 1 base removed from V and 6 bases from J, the gap between germline ends came to 10 bases. The germline CDR1 and CDR2 sequences are DFQATT and SNEGSKA (reference sequence).

This clonotype has more than one count but fewer than ten. The rearrangement links TRBV3-1 to TRBJ1-5; D ambiguous. The V gene's germline CDR1 is LGHDT and CDR2 YNNKEL (reference sequence). The CDR3 loop spans 15 amino acids. V lost 1 base to trimming and J lost 4 bases, with 11 bases between them. This chain's CDR3 is CASSQGVSGNQPQHF. The CDR3 DNA reads TGTGCCAGCAGCCAAGGAGTCTCTGGTAATCAGCCCCAGCATTTT.

This clonotype was seen more than once but under ten times. This sequence joins TRBV5-8 and TRBJ2-7, with 7 bases fitting TRBD1. Trimming cost V 0 bases and J 0 bases; bases outside gene matches: 3. Germline loops: CDR1 SGHTS, CDR2 YDEGEE. The CDR3 is 15 residues long. The CDR3 loop is CASSLGDRSSYEQYF. DNA of the CDR3: TGTGCCAGCAGCTTGGGGGACAGAAGCTCCTACGAGCAGTACTTC.

The chain couples TRBV5-1 to TRBJ1-1; D ambiguous. CDR1 is SGHRS, CDR2 YFSETQ, per germline. The V end lost 4 bases, the J end lost 1 base, and 8 bases lay between the germline ends. The CDR3 length is 13 residues. The CDR3 region has the DNA TGCGCCAGCAGCCAAGAATCGAACACTGAAGCTTTCTTT. Its translation is CASSQESNTEAFF.

This clonotype was seen repeatedly, ten times or more. This CDR3 is CASSLDRWGLSSYEQYF. DNA for the CDR3: TGTGCCAGCAGTTTGGATCGGTGGGGGTTAAGCTCCTACGAGCAGTACTTC. This chain links TRBV28 with TRBJ2-7; D is perhaps TRBD1 or TRBD2 (5 bases each). CDR1 is MDHEN and CDR2 is SYDVKM in the germline V gene. The CDR3 spans 17 residues. The V gene lost 3 bases and the J gene lost 0 bases, with 18 bases spanning the gap.

This chain joins TRBV7-6 and TRBJ2-7; D call uncertain. V was clipped by 1 base and J by 7 bases, with 8 bases between them. Germline V lookup: CDR1 SGHVS, CDR2 FNYEAQ. The CDR3 runs to 12 residues. CDR3 sequence: CASSLVLGEQYF. The CDR3 bases are TGTGCCAGCAGCTTAGTCCTCGGGGAGCAGTACTTC.

This clonotype was observed at least ten times. This rearrangement joins TRBV28 to TRBJ1-2; 7 positions match TRBD1. In germline, CDR1 is MDHEN, CDR2 SYDVKM. The V gene end was trimmed by 5 bases and the J gene end by 0 bases; junction bases not matched to a gene: 6. CDR3 length: 15 amino acids. The CDR3 reads CASSPSTGSNYGYTF. Here the CDR3 DNA reads TGTGCCAGCAGTCCCTCGACAGGGTCTAACTATGGCTACACCTTC.

In this sample, this clonotype turned up a few times. The chain is built from TRBV6-5 and TRBJ1-6; D call uncertain. V gave up 5 bases and J gave up 17 bases, with 16 bases separating them. Germline V gene data show CDR1 as MNHEY and CDR2 as SVGAGI. The CDR3 loop spans 12 amino acids. The CDR3 loop reads CASSDGNSGIHF. As DNA, the CDR3 is TGTGCCAGCAGTGACGGGAACTCCGGTATCCACTTT.

This clonotype was recorded a few times. The CDR3 protein is CATSRESLLHSPLHF. As DNA, the CDR3 is TGTGCCACCAGCAGAGAAAGCCTCCTACATTCACCCCTCCACTTT. The rearrangement uses TRBV15 and TRBJ1-6; D unclear. The ends were cut back, 0 bases at V and 8 bases at J, with 11 bases in the middle. Germline V lookup: CDR1 LNHNV, CDR2 YYDKDF (reference sequence). The CDR3 is 15 residues long.

This clonotype was seen only a few times. The rearrangement links TRBV5-8 to TRBJ2-5, with D possibly matching TRBD1 (6 bases). V was pared by 2 bases and J by 5 bases, with 10 bases between. Germline-derived CDR1 and CDR2 are SGHTS and YDEGEE. CDR3 size: 13 residues. The CDR3 reads CASSLQGWETQYF. The CDR3 nucleotides are TGTGCCAGCAGCTTACAGGGTTGGGAGACCCAGTACTTC.

The V and J genes are TRBV20-1 and TRBJ1-1; 7 nucleotides agree with TRBD1. The CDR3 runs 12 residues. Trimming took 2 bases from V and 5 from J; bases not matched to a gene: 2. Germline CDR1 is DFQATT and CDR2 is SNEGSKA (reference sequence). DNA for the CDR3: TGCAGTGCTAGACGGGACAGAACTGAAGCTTTCTTT. This codes for CSARRDRTEAFF.

The J gene is TRBJ1-2, the V gene TRBV30; D is uncertain. V was shortened by 5 bases and J by 8 bases, with 15 bases between the two germline ends. This CDR3 comprises 12 residues. Germline-derived CDR1 and CDR2 are GTSNPN and SVGIG (reference sequence). The CDR3 DNA reads as TGTGCCTGGGATCGACCCTCCTTAGGCTACACCTTC. This sequence encodes CAWDRPSLGYTF.

This clonotype was seen more than once but under ten times. This chain links TRBV5-5 with TRBJ1-1; 10 bases are shared with TRBD1. V lost 3 bases, J lost 0 bases, and 8 bases stayed unmatched. CDR3 length: 17 amino acids. Germline V gene data show CDR1 as SGHKS and CDR2 as YYEKEE (reference sequence). As DNA, the CDR3 is TGTGCCAGCAGCTGGGAGGACAGGGGGGTTTTGAACACTGAAGCTTTCTTT. It yields the protein CASSWEDRGVLNTEAFF. Combining the CDR3 with reference TRBV5-5 and TRBJ1-1 gives the whole variable domain DAGVTQSPTHLIKTRGQQVTLRCSPISGHKSVSWYQQVLGQGPQFIFQYYEKEERGRGNFPDRFSARQFPNYSSELNVNALLLGDSALYLCASSWEDRGVLNTEAFFGQGTRLTVV.

This clonotype was observed a few times. The chain combines TRBV2 with TRBJ1-1; D not resolved. V was trimmed by 4 bases and J by 6 bases, leaving 15 bases between them. The CDR3 is made up of 14 amino acids. Germline lookup yields CDR1 SNHLY and CDR2 FYNNEI. CDR3 in amino acids: CASSVAPRGSEAFF. CDR3 DNA: TGTGCCAGCAGTGTGGCTCCTCGCGGCTCTGAAGCTTTCTTT.

This chain joins TRBV7-2 and TRBJ2-4, with 9 bases fitting TRBD2. Looked up from germline, CDR1 is SGHTA and CDR2 is FQGNSA. The length of the CDR3 is 14 residues. The junction had 7 bases not matched to a gene; V was cut back by 8 bases and J by 5 bases. The chain's CDR3 is CASCRRGGQNIQYF. The CDR3 DNA follows: TGTGCCAGCTGCCGGCGGGGGGGGCAAAACATTCAGTACTTC. Drawing the rest from reference TRBV7-2 and TRBJ2-4, the complete variable domain is GAGVSQSPSNKVTEKGKDVELRCDPISGHTALYWYRQSLGQGLEFLIYFQGNSAPDKSGLPSDRFSAERTGGSVSTLTIQRTQQEDSAVYLCASCRRGGQNIQYFGAGTRLSVL.

By sample share, this clonotype is medium-sized. The chain combines TRBV12-3 or TRBV12-4 with TRBJ2-5; D gene unclear. The CDR3 is 13 amino acids. V lost 5 bases, J lost 5 bases, and 12 bases lay in between. CDR3 amino acids: CASSRSPGETQYF. In DNA form, the CDR3 reads TGTGCCAGCAGTCGGAGTCCCGGGGAGACCCAGTACTTC.

This clonotype has at least ten counts. This chain uses TRBV20-1 with TRBJ1-1, with D possibly matching TRBD1 (5 bases). The ends were cut back, 0 bases at V and 1 base at J, with 15 bases in the middle. From germline, CDR1 is DFQATT and CDR2 SNEGSKA (reference sequence). The CDR3 totals 16 residues. CDR3 nucleotide sequence: TGCAGTGCTAGAGATCGGGGGGACCGATGGAACACTGAAGCTTTCTTT. Protein product: CSARDRGDRWNTEAFF.

This chain links TRBV10-3 with TRBJ2-2; TRBD1 agrees at 9 bases. Losses at the gene ends were 11 bases for V and 7 bases for J; bases not matched to a gene: 11. CDR1 and CDR2 (germline): ENHRY, SYGVKD. This CDR3 has 14 residues. CDR3 sequence reads: CASRQGGPNGELFF. The CDR3 nucleotides read TGTGCCTCAAGACAGGGGGGGCCCAACGGGGAGCTGTTTTTT.

The CDR3 spells CASSTPGQTYGYTF. The DNA of the CDR3 is TGTGCCAGCAGCACACCGGGACAGACGTATGGCTACACCTTC. The V call is TRBV6-1, the J call TRBJ1-2; 7 bases agree with TRBD1. Germline CDR1 and CDR2: MNHNS and SASEGT. This CDR3 has 14 residues. V lost 6 bases, J lost 5 bases, and 9 bases stayed unmatched.

This clonotype was observed a handful of times. The chain is built from TRBV5-8 and TRBJ1-4; TRBD1 agrees at 7 bases. Germline trimming cut 2 bases from V and 3 bases from J; bases unmatched to any gene: 4. This CDR3 contains 15 residues. The V gene's germline CDR1 is SGHTS and CDR2 YDEGEE. The CDR3 sequence is CASSLSGTANEKLFF. The DNA for the CDR3 is TGTGCCAGCAGCTTATCCGGGACAGCTAATGAAAAACTGTTTTTT. Using reference TRBV5-8 and TRBJ1-4 for the parts outside the CDR3, the full variable domain is EAGVTQSPTHLIKTRGQQATLRCSPISGHTSVYWYQQALGLGLQFLLWYDEGEERNRGNFPPRFSGRQFPNYSSELNVNALELEDSALYLCASSLSGTANEKLFFGSGTQLSVL.

V is TRBV7-8 and J is TRBJ1-5; 10 nucleotides align to TRBD1. V lost 5 bases and J lost 2; bases outside the gene matches: 12. Germline V gene sequence: CDR1 SGHVS, CDR2 FQNEAQ. The CDR3 sequence is 18 residues long. The CDR3 sequence: CASSRDWTGGQGNQPQHF. CDR3 nucleotides: TGTGCCAGCAGCCGCGATTGGACAGGGGGACAGGGCAATCAGCCCCAGCATTTT.

The chain links TRBV6-2 or TRBV6-3 to TRBJ1-2; no clear D. Trimming took off 0 bases at V and 4 bases at J, with 3 bases between the two ends. CDR3 length: 12 residues. Looked up from germline, CDR1 is MNHEY and CDR2 is SVGEGT. The CDR3 DNA reads as TGTGCCAGCAGTTACTCGTCCTATGGCTACACCTTC. Its translation is CASSYSSYGYTF.

Ten or more counts support this clonotype. The V and J genes are TRBV11-2 and TRBJ2-3; 8 nucleotides agree with TRBD2. This CDR3 has 17 amino acids. Germline values: CDR1 SGHAT, CDR2 FQNNGV. Unmatched junction bases numbered 13, after V lost 5 bases and J lost 3 bases. This CDR3 reads CASSPPSGASGTDTQYF. Written as DNA, the CDR3 is TGTGCCAGCAGCCCTCCTTCTGGGGCTAGCGGGACAGATACGCAGTATTTT.

CDR3 nucleotide sequence: TGTGCCAGCAGCTTAGATTTCGGGGGTTGGAGCGATGGCTACACCTTC. Translating it yields CASSLDFGGWSDGYTF. This chain joins TRBV7-2 and TRBJ1-2; D perhaps matches TRBD1 (5 bases). Germline CDR1 SGHTA, CDR2 FQGNSA. The V end was cut by 1 base, the J end by 6 bases, with 18 bases between. This CDR3 is built from 16 residues.